This is a list of T cell receptor beta chains from one sample in a study of cytomegalovirus exposure and HLA in healthy donors. Data came from immunoSEQ multiplex PCR; TCRdb stores just in-frame clones and leaves some out. The top ten hold under 8.5% of the sample, which has some 130,000 clones, 70% to 75% seen once. Sequenced: PBMCs. Source of these receptors: a male donor in good health and CMV-seronegative. The CDR3 runs from the conserved cysteine through the conserved F or W. A D gene is named only where the DNA matches it firmly. Clone size is stated in some rows and not others, as once, few, many or a class when expanded.

j_call	clone_size	v_call	d_call	cdr3_nt	cdr3_aa
TRBJ1-2	few	TRBV30	TRBD1	TGTGCCTGGAGTGTAGCTCGGACAGGGATAAATGGCTACACCTTC	CAWSVARTGINGYTF
TRBJ2-1	.	TRBV7-3	TRBD1	TGTGCCAGCAGCAGACAGGGGCCCGACTACAATGAGCAGTTCTTC	CASSRQGPDYNEQFF
TRBJ1-6	.	TRBV30	.	TGTGCCTGGGGGGGACACCTCAATAATTCACCCCTCCACTTT	CAWGGHLNNSPLHF
TRBJ2-4	.	TRBV2	.	TGTGCCAGCAGAGAACTACACGGGGATGGCAAAAACATTCAGTACTTC	CASRELHGDGKNIQYF
TRBJ2-3	.	TRBV4-1	TRBD2	TGCGCCAGCAGCCAACCTAGCGGTAGCACAGATACGCAGTATTTT	CASSQPSGSTDTQYF
TRBJ1-2	.	TRBV15	TRBD1	TGTGCTACCAGCAGAGATAGGGGGCAAACCGGGACAGAAAGACCCTATGGCTACACCTTC	CATSRDRGQTGTERPYGYTF
TRBJ2-7	few	TRBV5-1	.	TGCGCCAGCAGCTTACAGGGTTCCTACGAGCAGTACTTC	CASSLQGSYEQYF
TRBJ2-3	.	TRBV4-1	TRBD2	TGCGCCAGCAGCCAAGCTAGCGGGGGGGCGGGGGATACGCAGTATTTT	CASSQASGGAGDTQYF
TRBJ2-7	.	TRBV7-2	TRBD2	TGTGCCAGCAGCTACCAGCGGGGCCTATCCTACGAGCAGTACTTC	CASSYQRGLSYEQYF
TRBJ2-7	.	TRBV30	TRBD1	TGTGCCTGGACCCCGGGACAGGGTTTCGAGCAGTACTTC	CAWTPGQGFEQYF
TRBJ2-7	.	TRBV21-1	.	TGTGCCAGCAGCAAAGGGATAGCATCCGCCTACGAGCAGTACTTC	CASSKGIASAYEQYF
TRBJ2-3	.	TRBV9	.	TGTGCCAGCAGCCCCGGCCGGGCAGGGGGGACAGATACGCAGTATTTT	CASSPGRAGGTDTQYF
TRBJ1-2	few	TRBV7-8	.	TGTGCCAGCAGTCACCCCAACAGCCTGGGTGGCTACACCTTC	CASSHPNSLGGYTF
TRBJ2-7	.	TRBV28	.	TGTGCCAGCAGGCGAGCGGGCTCCTACGAGCAGTACTTC	CASRRAGSYEQYF
TRBJ1-2	.	TRBV10-3	.	TGTGCCATCAGTGAGGGACAGAACTATGGCTACACCTTC	CAISEGQNYGYTF
TRBJ2-3	.	TRBV7-3	.	TGTGCCAGCAGCTTATCGGGCCGGGAGTCAGATACGCAGTATTTT	CASSLSGRESDTQYF
TRBJ1-1	.	TRBV19	.	TGTGCCAGTAGTAGTCTCAGGGGACGGGGTGAAGCTTTCTTT	CASSSLRGRGEAFF
TRBJ2-7	.	TRBV9	.	TGTGCCAGCAGCGTATCAAGCCAGGGATCCTACGAGCAGTACTTC	CASSVSSQGSYEQYF
TRBJ2-7	.	TRBV5-4	.	TGTGCCAGCAGCTTGGACCCCGGGACTGCCGGCTACGAGCAGTACTTC	CASSLDPGTAGYEQYF
TRBJ1-2	.	TRBV28	.	TGTGCCAGCAGGGCGAGGGTGGGGGCGAGGGGATATGGCTACACCTTC	CASRARVGARGYGYTF
TRBJ1-1	.	TRBV5-1	.	TGCGCCAGCAGCTTGGACAGCCGGAACACTGAAGCTTTCTTT	CASSLDSRNTEAFF
TRBJ2-6	.	TRBV6-1	.	TGTGCCAGCAGTGACCACAGAGCTGGTACATCTGGGGCCAACGTCCTGACTTTC	CASSDHRAGTSGANVLTF
TRBJ1-5	.	TRBV6-1	.	TGTGCCAGCAGTGAAGCGTTAGGCCCCCCGGGAAGTCAGCCCCAGCATTTT	CASSEALGPPGSQPQHF
TRBJ1-4	few	TRBV5-4	.	TGTGCCAGCAGCTTCGGGGGGGGCGCTTCTAATGAAAAACTGTTTTTT	CASSFGGGASNEKLFF
TRBJ2-1	few	TRBV5-4	TRBD2	TGTGCCGGGGGGGGAACGGGCTTGAACTACAATGAGCAGTTCTTC	CAGGGTGLNYNEQFF
TRBJ2-7	.	TRBV15	.	TGTGCCACCAGCAGAGATCAGGGGACGTACGAGCAGTACTTC	CATSRDQGTYEQYF
TRBJ2-5	.	TRBV7-2	.	TGTGCCAGCAGCCGCCTCCAGAAGACCCAGTACTTC	CASSRLQKTQYF
TRBJ1-2	.	TRBV19	.	TGTGCCAGCCGGGACACTCTCTATGGCTACACCTTC	CASRDTLYGYTF
TRBJ2-7	.	TRBV28	TRBD2	TGTGCCAGCAGTTTCAGCCTTAGCGGGTTAACCTACGAGCAGTACTTC	CASSFSLSGLTYEQYF
TRBJ2-7	once	TRBV7-9	.	TGTGCCAGCAGCGGGGACACCAGCTCCTACGAGCAGTACTTC	CASSGDTSSYEQYF
TRBJ1-5	.	TRBV7-2	TRBD1	TGTGCCAGCTGCCGGGACAGGGATGTTCAGCCCCAGCATTTT	CASCRDRDVQPQHF
TRBJ1-2	few	TRBV9	TRBD1	TGTGCCAGCAGCACCGGACAGGGATCCTATGGCTACACCTTC	CASSTGQGSYGYTF
TRBJ1-5	.	TRBV7-2	TRBD1	TGTGCCAGCAGCTTAGAGAACAGGGGGGGAAATCAGCCCCAGCATTTT	CASSLENRGGNQPQHF
TRBJ1-1	.	TRBV14	.	TGTGCCAGCAGCCAAGGGGACGGGCTCGGGGGTGAAGCTTTCTTT	CASSQGDGLGGEAFF
TRBJ1-5	.	TRBV27	.	TGTGCCAGCAGATCACAGGTTAGCAATCAGCCCCAGCATTTT	CASRSQVSNQPQHF
TRBJ1-2	.	TRBV28	.	TGTGCCAGCAGTTTTTCCGCGGTGGGGCTTGGCTACACCTTC	CASSFSAVGLGYTF
TRBJ2-5	.	TRBV28	TRBD2	TGTGCCAGCAGTTTGGGGGGGAAGCAAGAGACCCAGTACTTC	CASSLGGKQETQYF
TRBJ2-2	.	TRBV19	TRBD1	TGTGCCAGTAGTATAGATCAGGGGGCGGCCGGGGAGCTGTTTTTT	CASSIDQGAAGELFF
TRBJ1-1	once	TRBV28	TRBD1	TGTGCCAGCAGCTCGTTTGCAGGAGGGGGCTTAAACACTGAAGCTTTCTTT	CASSSFAGGGLNTEAFF
TRBJ2-2	.	TRBV7-9	.	TGTGCCAGCAGCACCCCACGGACTCCAAACACCGGGGAGCTGTTTTTT	CASSTPRTPNTGELFF
TRBJ1-1	.	TRBV6-5	.	TGTGCCAGCAGCGCGGACAGATCGAACACTGAAGCTTTCTTT	CASSADRSNTEAFF
TRBJ2-7	.	TRBV27	.	TGTGCCAGCAGCCCAGTAGGGAGCTCCTACGAGCAGTACTTC	CASSPVGSSYEQYF
TRBJ1-4	.	TRBV28	.	TGTGCCAGCAGGACTTACAAAACTAATGAAAAACTGTTTTTT	CASRTYKTNEKLFF
TRBJ1-5	.	TRBV7-8	.	TGTGCCAGCAGCCCCGTGGGAGGGGACAATCAGCCCCAGCATTTT	CASSPVGGDNQPQHF